Below are 20 T cell receptor beta chains sequenced from a single sample in a study of blood T cell repertoires in COVID-19. The repertoire was sequenced with immunoSEQ multiplex PCR; TCRdb's copy has only in-frame clones and lacks some. The sample yields around 77,000 clones, 82% seen once. Sequenced sample: peripheral blood. The receptors derive from a human donor in a cohort sampled during active COVID-19.

This clone turned up a few times. The chain employs TRBV7-8 and TRBJ1-1; 9 bases map to TRBD1. CDR1 SGHVS and CDR2 FQNEAQ come from the germline V gene. The CDR3 length is 17 residues. V trimming: 5 bases; J trimming: 1 base; junction bases outside the gene matches: 11. The CDR3 coding sequence is TGTGCCAGCAGCCTAGGGACAGGGAGAAGGGGGAACACTGAAGCTTTCTTT. Amino acids: CASSLGTGRRGNTEAFF.

This chain joins TRBV5-5 and TRBJ1-2; D is unclear. Germline V CDR1 and CDR2: SGHKS, YYEKEE (reference sequence). The CDR3 runs 14 residues. Between the trimmed V and J ends, which lost 4 bases and 8 bases, there was a span of 18 bases. Here the CDR3 DNA reads TGTGCCAGCAGCCCCCGAGGTGACTCGCGAGGCTACACCTTC. As protein: CASSPRGDSRGYTF.

V usage is TRBV5-5 and J usage is TRBJ2-7, with D hard to call. CDR3 size: 12 residues. CDR1 SGHKS and CDR2 YYEKEE come from the germline V gene (reference sequence). The ends were cut back, 0 bases at V and 3 bases at J, with 4 bases in the middle. The CDR3 DNA reads as TGTGCCAGCAGCTTGGTACTCTACGAGCAGTACTTC. It is translated as CASSLVLYEQYF.

The rearrangement uses TRBV5-4 and TRBJ2-7; 8 nucleotides agree with TRBD1. Germline trimming cut 4 bases from V and 1 base from J; bases unmatched to any gene: 7. Germline-derived CDR1 and CDR2 are SGHNT and YYREEE (reference sequence). There are 15 residues in the CDR3. CDR3 in amino acids: CASSHNQGASYEQYF. The CDR3 nucleotides are TGTGCCAGCAGCCACAACCAGGGGGCGTCCTACGAGCAGTACTTC.

The chain is built from TRBV12-2 and TRBJ1-4. TRBV12-2 is a pseudogene locus. The CDR3 runs 16 residues. The CDR3 reads CASRSRVTATNEKLFF. CDR3 in DNA: TGTGCAAGTCGCTCTCGGGTGACTGCAACTAATGAAAAACTGTTTTTT.

There are a few counts of this clone. In DNA, the CDR3 is TGCGCCAGCAGCGGAGCCCCAGGGGAAAACTATGGCTACACCTTC. It specifies CASSGAPGENYGYTF. The chain joins TRBV4-1 to TRBJ1-2; TRBD1 is a possible D gene (6 bases). Germline V CDR1 and CDR2: MGHRA, YSYEKL. Trimming shortened V by 5 bases and J by 2 bases, and 15 bases separated the two germline ends. The CDR3 runs to 15 residues.

The chain has TRBV19 and TRBJ1-4; the D gene is possibly TRBD1 (6 bases). The V end was cut by 5 bases, the J end by 0 bases, with 16 bases between. The CDR3 loop spans 17 amino acids. CDR1 is LNHDA, CDR2 SQIVND, per germline (reference sequence). The CDR3: CASSGYGRGTTNEKLFF. The DNA of the CDR3 is TGTGCCAGTAGTGGGTACGGCAGGGGCACAACTAATGAAAAACTGTTTTTT.

This sequence joins TRBV2 and TRBJ2-7, with no clear D. The CDR3 loop spans 13 amino acids. V dropped 4 bases and J dropped 6 bases, with 13 bases sitting between them. Germline assignment: CDR1 SNHLY and CDR2 FYNNEI. The CDR3 bases are TGTGCCAGCAGTGTAAGCTTTAGACTCGAGCAGTACTTC. Protein product: CASSVSFRLEQYF.

The rearrangement links TRBV7-6 to TRBJ2-7; TRBD2 aligns across 10 bases. CDR1 and CDR2 (germline): SGHVS, FNYEAQ. The CDR3 runs 14 residues. J lost 4 bases, V lost 5 bases, and 5 bases had no gene match. CDR3 DNA sequence: TGTGCCAGCAGCCCGGGACTAGCGACGTACGAGCAGTACTTC. This sequence encodes CASSPGLATYEQYF.

As DNA, the CDR3 is TGTGCCAGCAGCTCCCGGACAGGAGAGAACACTGAAGCTTTCTTT. Protein product: CASSSRTGENTEAFF. V usage is TRBV5-4 and J usage is TRBJ1-1, with TRBD1 identical over 7 bases. The CDR3 contains 15 residues. Germline V gene sequence: CDR1 SGHNT, CDR2 YYREEE (reference sequence). V trimming: 3 bases; J trimming: 1 base; junction bases outside the gene matches: 6.

The CDR3 region has the DNA TGTGCCAGCAGCGCCGGGGGGACTAGTCAAGAGACCCAGTACTTC. Its translation: CASSAGGTSQETQYF. The rearrangement links TRBV7-3 to TRBJ2-5; 8 positions agree with TRBD2. Germline lookup yields CDR1 SGHTA and CDR2 FQGTGA. The CDR3 runs 15 residues. J was trimmed by 2 bases and V by 5 bases; bases with no gene match: 7. Combining the CDR3 with reference TRBV7-3 and TRBJ2-5 gives the whole variable domain GAGVSQTPSNKVTEKGKYVELRCDPISGHTALYWYRQSLGQGPEFLIYFQGTGAADDSGLPNDRFFAVRPEGSVSTLKIQRTERGDSAVYLCASSAGGTSQETQYFGPGTRLLVL.

This rearrangement joins TRBV4-2 to TRBJ1-2; D ambiguous. CDR1 and CDR2 (germline): LGHNA, YNFKEQ. Trimming pared 2 bases from V and 3 bases from J, leaving 10 bases between. The CDR3 covers 14 residues. The CDR3 loop is CASSQRGVHYGYTF. CDR3 coding DNA: TGTGCCAGCAGCCAAAGAGGAGTCCACTATGGCTACACCTTC.

This clone has at least ten counts. The chain employs TRBV6-5 and TRBJ1-2; no clear D. Germline V CDR1 and CDR2: MNHEY, SVGAGI. The CDR3 is 15 amino acids. With 2 bases removed from V and 8 bases from J, the gap between germline ends came to 18 bases. The CDR3 is CASSYDYRVTIGYTF. In DNA, the CDR3 is TGTGCCAGCAGTTACGACTACAGAGTTACGATCGGCTACACCTTC.

V gene TRBV15 combines with J gene TRBJ1-4, with a weak D call TRBD1 (5 bases). Germline lookup yields CDR1 LNHNV and CDR2 YYDKDF (reference sequence). Trimming removed 2 bases at V and 2 bases at J, with 12 bases between. This CDR3 has 16 residues. The CDR3: CATSRSTGVTNEKLFF. The CDR3 nucleotides are TGTGCCACCAGCAGATCCACAGGAGTGACTAATGAAAAACTGTTTTTT.

This clone appeared a few times. This chain joins TRBV3-1 (or the pseudogene TRBV3-2) and TRBJ1-5, with D possibly matching TRBD1 (5 bases). The CDR3 sequence is 19 residues long. CDR1 is LGHDT, CDR2 YNNKEL, per germline (reference sequence). V was clipped by 3 bases and J by 3 bases, with 24 bases between them. CDR3 nucleotides: TGTGCCAGCAGCCACTCCTTTCCGGGACTGCGAGCTCTCAATCAGCCCCAGCATTTT. Translating gives CASSHSFPGLRALNQPQHF.

The chain joins TRBV7-9 to TRBJ1-3; D possibly corresponds to TRBD1 (5 bases). The length of the CDR3 is 13 residues. CDR1 and CDR2 from the germline V gene are SEHNR and FQNEAQ (reference sequence). V lost 5 bases, J lost 11 bases, and 16 bases lay in between. DNA of the CDR3: TGTGCCAGCAGCCCCGGGGGTTATGGATCCATATATTTT. Its protein product is CASSPGGYGSIYF. The whole variable domain, filled in from reference TRBV7-9 and TRBJ1-3, reads DTGVSQNPRHKITKRGQNVTFRCDPISEHNRLYWYRQTLGQGPEFLTYFQNEAQLEKSRLLSDRFSAERPKGSFSTLEIQRTEQGDSAMYLCASSPGGYGSIYFGEGSWLTVV.

This clone has a single count. The V call is TRBV5-1, the J call TRBJ1-2, with D uncertain. This CDR3 comprises 15 residues. Germline loops: CDR1 SGHRS, CDR2 YFSETQ. With 7 bases removed from V and 4 bases from J, the gap between germline ends came to 20 bases. CDR3 bases: TGCGCCAGCGGCGACCCCGGGTCCCAAGCCTATGGCTACACCTTC. This translates into CASGDPGSQAYGYTF.

The V call is TRBV18, the J call TRBJ1-1; 8 bases line up with TRBD1. This CDR3 spans 16 amino acids. The trim removed 2 bases at V and 1 base at J, leaving 6 bases unmatched. Germline-derived CDR1 and CDR2 are KGHSH and LQKENI. CDR3 loop: CASSPFSGTGNTEAFF. Written as DNA, the CDR3 is TGTGCCAGCTCACCATTCTCCGGGACAGGGAACACTGAAGCTTTCTTT.

The chain links TRBV4-2 to TRBJ2-5; 8 bases map to TRBD1. The CDR3 runs 15 residues. J was trimmed by 5 bases and V by 4 bases; bases with no gene match: 9. In germline, CDR1 is LGHNA, CDR2 YNFKEQ. This CDR3 reads CASSPGPGGEETQYF. CDR3 bases: TGTGCCAGCAGCCCGGGCCCAGGGGGCGAGGAGACCCAGTACTTC.

The chain carries TRBV7-2 and TRBJ1-4; possible D gene TRBD1, 5 bases. This CDR3 has 15 residues. The germline gives CDR1 SGHTA, CDR2 FQGNSA. The V end lost 1 base, the J end lost 6 bases, and 12 bases lay between the germline ends. CDR3 loop: CASSLGYSGDEKLFF. The CDR3 DNA follows: TGTGCCAGCAGCTTAGGGTATTCGGGGGATGAAAAACTGTTTTTT. Together with reference TRBV7-2 and TRBJ1-4, the CDR3 gives the full variable domain: GAGVSQSPSNKVTEKGKDVELRCDPISGHTALYWYRQSLGQGLEFLIYFQGNSAPDKSGLPSDRFSAERTGGSVSTLTIQRTQQEDSAVYLCASSLGYSGDEKLFFGSGTQLSVL.